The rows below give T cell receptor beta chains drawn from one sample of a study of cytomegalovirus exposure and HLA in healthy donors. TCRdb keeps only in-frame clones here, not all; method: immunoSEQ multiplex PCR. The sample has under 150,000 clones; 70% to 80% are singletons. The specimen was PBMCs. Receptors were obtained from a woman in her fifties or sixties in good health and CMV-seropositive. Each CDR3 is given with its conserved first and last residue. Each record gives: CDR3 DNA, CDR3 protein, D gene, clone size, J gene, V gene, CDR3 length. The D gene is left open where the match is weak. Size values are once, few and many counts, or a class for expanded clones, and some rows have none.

cdr3_nt: TGTGCCAGCAGCTTAGGGTTGCTAGCGGGAAGAGGTATCCCCTACAATGAGCAGTTCTTC
cdr3_aa: CASSLGLLAGRGIPYNEQFF
d_call: TRBD2
clone_size: .
j_call: TRBJ2-1
v_call: TRBV13
cdr3_length: 20

cdr3_nt: TGTGCCAGCAGCTCCAGGTCGGACGGGGGCACAGATACGCAGTATTTT
cdr3_aa: CASSSRSDGGTDTQYF
d_call: .
clone_size: .
j_call: TRBJ2-3
v_call: TRBV5-6
cdr3_length: 16

cdr3_nt: TGTGCCACCCTGAGGGGGGGCGTGGGCACAGATACGCAGTATTTT
cdr3_aa: CATLRGGVGTDTQYF
d_call: .
clone_size: .
j_call: TRBJ2-3
v_call: TRBV2
cdr3_length: 15

cdr3_nt: TGTGCCTGGAGTGTACTATCGGGCATACTAGGGCAGTATTTT
cdr3_aa: CAWSVLSGILGQYF
d_call: .
clone_size: .
j_call: TRBJ2-3
v_call: TRBV30
cdr3_length: 14

cdr3_nt: TGTGCCAGCAGGGGGAGCGTGACCGGGGAGCTGTTTTTT
cdr3_aa: CASRGSVTGELFF
d_call: .
clone_size: .
j_call: TRBJ2-2
v_call: TRBV7-2
cdr3_length: 13

cdr3_nt: TGTGCCAGCACCCCTAGCGGGAGAGTCGGCAATGAGCAGTTCTTC
cdr3_aa: CASTPSGRVGNEQFF
d_call: TRBD2
clone_size: .
j_call: TRBJ2-1
v_call: TRBV6-1
cdr3_length: 15

cdr3_nt: TGTGCCAGCAGTGGACGGGGGTATAGCAATCAGCCCCAGCATTTT
cdr3_aa: CASSGRGYSNQPQHF
d_call: .
clone_size: few
j_call: TRBJ1-5
v_call: TRBV2
cdr3_length: 15

cdr3_nt: TGTGCCACCGACAGGGTTCCAAGTGAGCAGTTCTTC
cdr3_aa: CATDRVPSEQFF
d_call: TRBD1
clone_size: .
j_call: TRBJ2-1
v_call: TRBV2
cdr3_length: 12

cdr3_nt: TGTGCCAGCAGCCAAGACCGGGGGAAAGGGAACACTGAAGCTTTCTTT
cdr3_aa: CASSQDRGKGNTEAFF
d_call: .
clone_size: .
j_call: TRBJ1-1
v_call: TRBV14
cdr3_length: 16

cdr3_nt: TGCAGCGCCGGGGGCTCCTACGAGCAGTACTTC
cdr3_aa: CSAGGSYEQYF
d_call: .
clone_size: .
j_call: TRBJ2-7
v_call: TRBV29-1
cdr3_length: 11

cdr3_nt: TGCGCCAGCAGCGATGGCGGGGGCCTTCGAGAGACCCAGTACTTC
cdr3_aa: CASSDGGGLRETQYF
d_call: .
clone_size: once
j_call: TRBJ2-5
v_call: TRBV5-1
cdr3_length: 15

cdr3_nt: TGTGCCAGCAGCTCCCAGACCGGACAGGGGAATTCACCCCTCCACTTT
cdr3_aa: CASSSQTGQGNSPLHF
d_call: TRBD1
clone_size: .
j_call: TRBJ1-6
v_call: TRBV7-9
cdr3_length: 16

cdr3_nt: TGTGCCAGCAGCCTCTGGAGGGAAACAGACGAGCAGTACTTC
cdr3_aa: CASSLWRETDEQYF
d_call: .
clone_size: .
j_call: TRBJ2-7
v_call: TRBV4-2
cdr3_length: 14

cdr3_nt: TGTGCCAGCAGCTTAAGTGAGGGGACATACGAGCAGTACTTC
cdr3_aa: CASSLSEGTYEQYF
d_call: .
clone_size: .
j_call: TRBJ2-7
v_call: TRBV11-2
cdr3_length: 14

cdr3_nt: TGTGCCAGCAGTGTTGCGGCCCGTCATGTCCGCTACACCTTC
cdr3_aa: CASSVAARHVRYTF
d_call: .
clone_size: .
j_call: TRBJ1-2
v_call: TRBV6-1
cdr3_length: 14

cdr3_nt: TGCGCCAGCAGCGAAGGGACAGGGAGTCCACCCCTCCACTTT
cdr3_aa: CASSEGTGSPPLHF
d_call: TRBD1
clone_size: .
j_call: TRBJ1-6
v_call: TRBV5-1
cdr3_length: 14

cdr3_nt: TGCGCCAGCAGCTTGGGCCAGGGGGCTGGCTATGGCTACACCTTC
cdr3_aa: CASSLGQGAGYGYTF
d_call: TRBD1
clone_size: .
j_call: TRBJ1-2
v_call: TRBV5-1
cdr3_length: 15

cdr3_nt: TGTGCCAGCAGCCCGGACAGTCGTGGCTACACCTTC
cdr3_aa: CASSPDSRGYTF
d_call: .
clone_size: .
j_call: TRBJ1-2
v_call: TRBV9
cdr3_length: 12

cdr3_nt: TGCGCCAGCAGCCAAGATGGGGGGATCGCGAACACCGGGGAGCTGTTTTTT
cdr3_aa: CASSQDGGIANTGELFF
d_call: .
clone_size: .
j_call: TRBJ2-2
v_call: TRBV4-3
cdr3_length: 17

cdr3_nt: TGTGCCAGCAGCTTAGCCGGAGACAGGGGGGGTGGCTACACCTTC
cdr3_aa: CASSLAGDRGGGYTF
d_call: TRBD1
clone_size: .
j_call: TRBJ1-2
v_call: TRBV7-2
cdr3_length: 15

cdr3_nt: TGTGCCAGCAGATCGGAAGCGGGGGGGACCTACGAGCAGTACTTC
cdr3_aa: CASRSEAGGTYEQYF
d_call: TRBD2
clone_size: .
j_call: TRBJ2-7
v_call: TRBV2
cdr3_length: 15

cdr3_nt: TGTGCCTGTTCGACTTATATCATAGCCAAAAACATTCAGTACTTC
cdr3_aa: CACSTYIIAKNIQYF
d_call: .
clone_size: .
j_call: TRBJ2-4
v_call: TRBV30
cdr3_length: 15

cdr3_nt: TGCGCCAGCAGCTCGCAGGGCTACACAGATACGCAGTATTTT
cdr3_aa: CASSSQGYTDTQYF
d_call: .
clone_size: .
j_call: TRBJ2-3
v_call: TRBV5-1
cdr3_length: 14

cdr3_nt: TGTGCCAGCAGCCCAATGGGGGGAGAAGCTTTCTTT
cdr3_aa: CASSPMGGEAFF
d_call: .
clone_size: .
j_call: TRBJ1-1
v_call: TRBV7-9
cdr3_length: 12

cdr3_nt: TGCAGCGTTGGGAGCTCTGGGGCCAGCGTCCTGACTTTC
cdr3_aa: CSVGSSGASVLTF
d_call: .
clone_size: .
j_call: TRBJ2-6
v_call: TRBV29-1
cdr3_length: 13

cdr3_nt: TGTGCCAGCAGCGAATCCATTCCCCCCCGTCGGGTCGAGCAGTACTTC
cdr3_aa: CASSESIPPRRVEQYF
d_call: .
clone_size: few
j_call: TRBJ2-7
v_call: TRBV9
cdr3_length: 16

cdr3_nt: TGTGCCAGCAGCTTGATGGCAGGGAGGTGGGCTTTCTTT
cdr3_aa: CASSLMAGRWAFF
d_call: .
clone_size: .
j_call: TRBJ1-1
v_call: TRBV5-6
cdr3_length: 13

cdr3_nt: TGCGCCAGCAGCAACCAGGGGGCCGGTGAAAAACTGTTTTTT
cdr3_aa: CASSNQGAGEKLFF
d_call: TRBD1
clone_size: .
j_call: TRBJ1-4
v_call: TRBV5-1
cdr3_length: 14

cdr3_nt: TGTGCCAGCAGTGAATACCGGTGGGCTTTCTTT
cdr3_aa: CASSEYRWAFF
d_call: .
clone_size: .
j_call: TRBJ1-1
v_call: TRBV25-1
cdr3_length: 11

cdr3_nt: TGTGCCAGTAGAACTAGCGGGAGGGCCCTCAATGAGCAGTTCTTC
cdr3_aa: CASRTSGRALNEQFF
d_call: TRBD2
clone_size: .
j_call: TRBJ2-1
v_call: TRBV19
cdr3_length: 15

cdr3_nt: TGTGCCAGCAGCTTAGAGACAGTTCTCTCAGATACGCAGTATTTT
cdr3_aa: CASSLETVLSDTQYF
d_call: .
clone_size: .
j_call: TRBJ2-3
v_call: TRBV7-8
cdr3_length: 15

cdr3_nt: TGTGCCAGCAGCTTGGGGCCGATTTTGAGCAATCAGCCCCAGCATTTT
cdr3_aa: CASSLGPILSNQPQHF
d_call: .
clone_size: .
j_call: TRBJ1-5
v_call: TRBV5-5
cdr3_length: 16

cdr3_nt: TGTGCCAGCAGCTCCCGACCGACAGGGGGAAACTATGGCTACACCTTC
cdr3_aa: CASSSRPTGGNYGYTF
d_call: TRBD1
clone_size: .
j_call: TRBJ1-2
v_call: TRBV7-9
cdr3_length: 16

cdr3_nt: TGCAGTGCTAGAGAGGACAGGTCTGCTTTCTTT
cdr3_aa: CSAREDRSAFF
d_call: TRBD1
clone_size: once
j_call: TRBJ1-1
v_call: TRBV20-1
cdr3_length: 11

cdr3_nt: TGCGCCAGCAGCGATGCCGGGACAGGATACGAGCAGTACTTC
cdr3_aa: CASSDAGTGYEQYF
d_call: TRBD1
clone_size: few
j_call: TRBJ2-7
v_call: TRBV5-1
cdr3_length: 14

cdr3_nt: TGCGCCAGCAGCCATTCCCGTGGGGGGGGCTATGGCTACACCTTC
cdr3_aa: CASSHSRGGGYGYTF
d_call: .
clone_size: few
j_call: TRBJ1-2
v_call: TRBV4-3
cdr3_length: 15

cdr3_nt: TGTGCCAGCAGTCTTCGTCCCTATAATTCACCCCTCCACTTT
cdr3_aa: CASSLRPYNSPLHF
d_call: .
clone_size: .
j_call: TRBJ1-6
v_call: TRBV27
cdr3_length: 14

cdr3_nt: TGTGCCAGCAGCTTCGCGGCCGAGACAGGGGGCAACGAGCAGTACTTC
cdr3_aa: CASSFAAETGGNEQYF
d_call: TRBD1
clone_size: .
j_call: TRBJ2-7
v_call: TRBV5-6
cdr3_length: 16

cdr3_nt: TGTGCCAGCAGCCAGACCCTAGCGGGAAAGGTCGAGCAGTACTTC
cdr3_aa: CASSQTLAGKVEQYF
d_call: TRBD2
clone_size: .
j_call: TRBJ2-7
v_call: TRBV14
cdr3_length: 15